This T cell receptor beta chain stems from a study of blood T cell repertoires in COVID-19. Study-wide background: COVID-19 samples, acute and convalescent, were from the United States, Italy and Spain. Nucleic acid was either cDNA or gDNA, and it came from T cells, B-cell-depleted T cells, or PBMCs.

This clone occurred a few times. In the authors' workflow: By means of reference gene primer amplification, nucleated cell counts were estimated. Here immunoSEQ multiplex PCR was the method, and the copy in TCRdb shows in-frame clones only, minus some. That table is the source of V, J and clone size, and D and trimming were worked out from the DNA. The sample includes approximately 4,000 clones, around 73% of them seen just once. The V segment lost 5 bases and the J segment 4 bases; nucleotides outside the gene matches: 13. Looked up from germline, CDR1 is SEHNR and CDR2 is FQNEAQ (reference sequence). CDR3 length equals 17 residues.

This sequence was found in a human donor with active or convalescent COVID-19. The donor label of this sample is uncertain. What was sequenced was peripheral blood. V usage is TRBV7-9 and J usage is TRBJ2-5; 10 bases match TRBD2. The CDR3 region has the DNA TGTGCCAGCAGCCCGCGGACTAGCGGTTGGAGGGGAGAGACCCAGTACTTC. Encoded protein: CASSPRTSGWRGETQYF.